What follows are 17 T cell receptor beta chains derived from one specimen sequenced in a study of breast tumors, draining lymph nodes, adjacent tissues. Each CDR3 protein is one row after TCRdb ran MiXCR on the multiplex PCR reads. The sample has 150,000 to 200,000 distinct CDR3 sequences, around 35% seen once. Axillary draining lymph nodes of breast cancer patients supplied the node samples. Sample: axillary lymph node tissue. The receptors come from a female donor with breast cancer. Some clones in this sample may be carry-over from other donors' samples.

This clonotype is a singleton in its sample. The chain employs TRBV20-1 and TRBJ2-5; D may correspond to TRBD1 or TRBD2 (5 bases each). Between the trimmed V and J ends, which lost 6 bases and 1 base, there was a span of 15 bases. The CDR3 has 14 residues. CDR1 DFQATT and CDR2 SNEGSKA come from the germline V gene (reference sequence). CDR3 sequence (DNA): TGCAGTGCCATACGTGAGGGGCGCCAAGAGACCCAGTACTTC. Protein: CSAIREGRQETQYF.

This clonotype was seen many times. V is TRBV15 and J is TRBJ1-6; D is ambiguous. Germline V gives CDR1 LNHNV, CDR2 YYDKDF (reference sequence). With 0 bases removed from V and 10 bases from J, the gap between germline ends came to 10 bases. This CDR3 contains 14 residues. CDR3 bases: TGTGCCACCAGCAGAGATGGAGTCGTCTCACCCCTCCACTTT. Residues: CATSRDGVVSPLHF.

This clonotype was counted at least ten times. The chain is built from TRBV7-3 and TRBJ2-2; D possibly corresponds to TRBD1 (5 bases). Germline CDR1 reads SGHTA; CDR2 reads FQGTGA. V lost 2 bases and J lost 0, with 7 bases in between. There are 15 residues in the CDR3. The CDR3 loop reads CASSLLGANTGELFF. CDR3 nucleotide sequence: TGTGCCAGCAGCTTATTAGGGGCGAACACCGGGGAGCTGTTTTTT.

This clonotype was seen ten or more times. The chain recombines TRBV10-3 with TRBJ2-7; TRBD2 matches at 8 bases. The CDR3 runs 14 residues. V lost 6 bases to trimming and J lost 3 bases; unmatched junction nucleotides: 7. The germline V gene has CDR1 ENHRY and CDR2 SYGVKD. For the CDR3, the DNA is TGTGCCATCAGGGAAGCGGGGGTTAGCTACGAGCAGTACTTC. Protein sequence: CAIREAGVSYEQYF.

This clonotype has ten or more counts. The genes are TRBV4-2 and TRBJ2-7; D unclear. This CDR3 region has 15 residues. V was clipped by 0 bases and J by 0 bases, with 9 bases between them. CDR1 LGHNA and CDR2 YNFKEQ come from the germline V gene. The CDR3 DNA reads as TGTGCCAGCAGCCAAGATAAGCCGAGCTCCTACGAGCAGTACTTC. It is translated as CASSQDKPSSYEQYF.

This clonotype was observed many times. The rearrangement joins TRBV20-1 to TRBJ1-6; D remains ambiguous. The CDR3 totals 17 residues. V was shortened by 1 base and J by 7 bases, with 20 bases between the two germline ends. CDR1 and CDR2 (germline): DFQATT, SNEGSKA (reference sequence). The CDR3 is CSARAPGGGVRNSPLHF. DNA for the CDR3: TGCAGTGCTAGAGCCCCAGGCGGTGGGGTAAGGAATTCACCCCTCCACTTT.

This clonotype came up a few times. The chain links TRBV12-3 or TRBV12-4 to TRBJ1-2, with D possibly TRBD1 on 5 matching bases. The CDR3 covers 14 residues. Trimming removed 6 bases from V and 5 bases from J, with 16 bases in between. CDR3 loop: CASSLTGGGYGYTF. CDR3 DNA: TGTGCCAGCAGCCTAACGGGGGGGGGGTATGGCTACACCTTC.

The chain recombines TRBV5-1 with TRBJ2-1, with 8 bases lining up with TRBD1. V shed 0 bases, J shed 7 bases, and the junction held 3 bases outside the gene matches. CDR3 length equals 14 residues. Germline-derived CDR1 and CDR2 are SGHRS and YFSETQ. CDR3 DNA sequence: TGCGCCAGCAGCTTGGGACAGGGGCCAAATGAGCAGTTCTTC. Translated: CASSLGQGPNEQFF.

The chain is built from TRBV4-1 and TRBJ2-1; 13 bases fit TRBD2. V was pared by 1 base and J by 2 bases, with 8 bases of the junction left unmatched. Germline V gene sequence: CDR1 MGHRA, CDR2 YSYEKL. This CDR3 comprises 19 residues. The DNA for the CDR3 is TGCGCCAGCAGCCAAGGGGGACTAGCGGGACGGAATACCTACAATGAGCAGTTCTTC. Protein: CASSQGGLAGRNTYNEQFF.

A note on this clonotype: Given the absence of the conserved phenylalanine or tryptophan at the CDR3 end, a read error is likely. V and J are TRBV28 and TRBJ2-2; either TRBD1 or TRBD2 may fit D (5 bases each). V was pared by 3 bases and J by 1 base, with 9 bases between. The CDR3 is made up of 15 amino acids. Germline lookup yields CDR1 MDHEN and CDR2 SYDVKM. In DNA, the CDR3 is TGTGCCAGCAGTTTGGGACGGGGGAACACCGGGGAGCTGTTTTTG. It specifies CASSLGRGNTGELFL.

The sample holds many counts of this clonotype. The CDR3 DNA sequence: TGTGCCAGCAGCCAAGGGTCGTACGAGCAGTACTTC. Its translation is CASSQGSYEQYF. V and J are TRBV7-8 and TRBJ2-7; D unresolved. The germline V gene has CDR1 SGHVS and CDR2 FQNEAQ. There are 12 residues in the CDR3. Deletions cut 5 bases from V and 4 bases from J, with 9 bases between.

This clonotype has ten or more counts. The V and J genes are TRBV20-1 and TRBJ2-7; possibly TRBD2 for D (7 bases). Germline CDR1 and CDR2: DFQATT and SNEGSKA (reference sequence). The CDR3 length is 13 residues. V shed 6 bases and J shed 6 bases, with 18 bases lying between them. The CDR3 spells CSARRGGLVEQYF. Written as DNA, the CDR3 is TGCAGTGCCAGGAGGGGGGGTCTGGTCGAGCAGTACTTC.

About this clonotype: One end of the junction does not line up with germline, which may come from a read error. The chain has TRBV7-9 and TRBJ1-3; D is possibly TRBD1 (5 bases). The CDR3 is 17 residues long. In germline, CDR1 is SEHNR, CDR2 FQNEAQ (reference sequence). The CDR3 is CASSSSPTASSGNPIYF. The CDR3 DNA reads as TGTGCCAGCAGCTCCTCACCGACAGCGAGCTCTGGAAACCCCATATATTTT.

The chain employs TRBV19 and TRBJ2-1; unclear D gene. The CDR3 sequence is 13 residues long. The V and J ends lost 4 bases and 8 bases respectively, with 12 bases between them. CDR1 and CDR2 (germline): LNHDA, SQIVND (reference sequence). The CDR3 DNA follows: TGTGCCAGTAGTAGAGGTCTTGGGCATGAGCAGTTCTTC. Translation: CASSRGLGHEQFF. The entire variable domain, with the rest obtained from reference TRBV19 and TRBJ2-1, is as follows: DGGITQSPKYLFRKEGQNVTLSCEQNLNHDAMYWYRQDPGQGLRLIYYSQIVNDFQKGDIAEGYSVSREKKESFPLTVTSAQKNPTAFYLCASSRGLGHEQFFGPGTRLTVL.

The chain is built from TRBV19 and TRBJ1-1, with 10 nucleotides matching TRBD1. J gave up 5 bases and V 5 bases, and 5 bases lay outside the gene matches. Germline lookup yields CDR1 LNHDA and CDR2 SQIVND (reference sequence). CDR3 length: 14 amino acids. The CDR3 bases are TGTGCCAGTAGTTCTCGGACAGGGGGTACTGAAGCTTTCTTT. Its translation: CASSSRTGGTEAFF. The entire variable domain, with the rest obtained from reference TRBV19 and TRBJ1-1, is as follows: DGGITQSPKYLFRKEGQNVTLSCEQNLNHDAMYWYRQDPGQGLRLIYYSQIVNDFQKGDIAEGYSVSREKKESFPLTVTSAQKNPTAFYLCASSSRTGGTEAFFGQGTRLTVV.

Only one count was recorded for this clonotype. Being one base from a much bigger clone, this may be a read error. This CDR3 is missing its conserved last phenylalanine or tryptophan, likely due to a read error. The V gene is TRBV6-2 or TRBV6-3, the J gene TRBJ2-7, with D tentatively TRBD1 (6 bases). V was cut by 6 bases and J by 2 bases, with 17 bases left in between. Germline assignment: CDR1 MNHEY and CDR2 SVGEGT. There are 15 residues in the CDR3. CDR3 in DNA: TGTGCCAGCAGCCCATACAGGACAGTTACCTACGAGCAGTACTCC. It codes for CASSPYRTVTYEQYS.

The table lists this clonotype with a few counts. V usage is TRBV11-2 and J usage is TRBJ1-2, with D possibly TRBD1 on 5 matching bases. Deletions cut 5 bases from V and 7 bases from J, with 26 bases between. There are 17 residues in the CDR3. From germline, CDR1 is SGHAT and CDR2 FQNNGV. CDR3 amino acids: CASSTSGLADPGGGYTF. The CDR3 bases are TGTGCCAGCAGCACTTCAGGGCTGGCGGACCCCGGCGGTGGCTACACCTTC.